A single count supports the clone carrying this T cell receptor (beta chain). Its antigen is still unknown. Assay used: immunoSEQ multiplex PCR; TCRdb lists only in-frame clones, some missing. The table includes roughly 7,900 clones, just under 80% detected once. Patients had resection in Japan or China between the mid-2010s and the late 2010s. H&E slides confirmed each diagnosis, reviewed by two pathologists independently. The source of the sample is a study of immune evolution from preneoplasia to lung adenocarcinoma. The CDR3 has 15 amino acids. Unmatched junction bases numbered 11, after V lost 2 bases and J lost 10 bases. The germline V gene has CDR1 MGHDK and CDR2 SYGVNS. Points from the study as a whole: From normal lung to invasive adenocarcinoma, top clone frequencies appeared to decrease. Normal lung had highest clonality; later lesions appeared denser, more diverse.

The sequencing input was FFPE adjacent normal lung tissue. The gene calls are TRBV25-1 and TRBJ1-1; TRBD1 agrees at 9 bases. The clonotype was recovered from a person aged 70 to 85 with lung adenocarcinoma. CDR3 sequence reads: CASSEVGTGIWSAFF. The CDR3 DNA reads TGTGCCAGCAGTGAAGTGGGGACAGGGATCTGGTCAGCTTTCTTT.